The source of this T cell receptor beta chain is a study of T cell responses to AZD1222 COVID-19 vaccine. This clone was found a few times. Germline V gene lookup returns CDR1 SNHLY and CDR2 FYNNEI. The CDR3 has 16 amino acids. Trimming took off 6 bases at V and 6 bases at J, with 23 bases between the two ends. The assay was immunoSEQ multiplex PCR, and TCRdb's table has in-frame clones only and misses some. The table has about 120,000 clones, 80% to 90% seen once. The starting material was peripheral blood, obtained on day 0 of AZD1222 vaccination. V and J are TRBV2 and TRBJ1-2; D possibly corresponds to TRBD1 (5 bases). The TCR sequence derives from an adult in good health. CDR3 bases: TGTGCCAGCAGGGCCCGGGACGGAGGAGAGGGGCATGGCTACACCTTC. It translates to CASRARDGGEGHGYTF.